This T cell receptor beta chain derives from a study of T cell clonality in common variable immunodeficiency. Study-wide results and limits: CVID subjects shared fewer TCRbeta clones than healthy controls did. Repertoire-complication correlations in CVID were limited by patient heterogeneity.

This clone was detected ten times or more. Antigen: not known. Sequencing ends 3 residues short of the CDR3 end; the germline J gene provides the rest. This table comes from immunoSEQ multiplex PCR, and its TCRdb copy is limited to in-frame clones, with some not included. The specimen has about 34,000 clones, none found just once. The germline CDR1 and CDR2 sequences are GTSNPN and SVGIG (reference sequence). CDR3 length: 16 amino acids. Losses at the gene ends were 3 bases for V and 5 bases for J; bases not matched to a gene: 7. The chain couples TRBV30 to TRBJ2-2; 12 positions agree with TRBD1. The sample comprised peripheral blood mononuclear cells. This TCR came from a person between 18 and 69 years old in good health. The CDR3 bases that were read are TGTGCCTGGAGCCTACCGGGACAGGGGGCTACCGGGGAG. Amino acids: CAWSLPGQGATGE. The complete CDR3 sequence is CAWSLPGQGATGELFF.